This T cell receptor beta chain was documented in a study of blood T cell repertoires in COVID-19. Across the study: Both acute and convalescent COVID-19 samples were obtained from the United States, Italy and Spain.

Original processing methods: Quantification of nucleated cells was approximated via reference gene primer amplification. Method: immunoSEQ multiplex PCR; TCRdb's copy keeps in-frame clones and lacks some. That table is the source of V, J and clone size, and D and trimming were worked out from the DNA. The sample contains 100,000 to 150,000 clones, over 75% of which appear only once. CDR3 length: 13 amino acids. Germline assignment: CDR1 SGHRS and CDR2 YFSETQ. Trimming removed 4 bases at V and 7 bases at J, with 14 bases between. The Seattle site enrolled patients during active infection and followed them longitudinally.

The sample was peripheral blood. This TCR was sampled from a man younger than 45 with COVID-19, enrolled during active disease. The V gene is TRBV5-1, the J gene TRBJ1-2; maybe TRBD1 (6 bases). CDR3 DNA: TGCGCCAGCAGCCCCGGGACACCAGTTGGCTACACCTTC. Translated, it gives CASSPGTPVGYTF.